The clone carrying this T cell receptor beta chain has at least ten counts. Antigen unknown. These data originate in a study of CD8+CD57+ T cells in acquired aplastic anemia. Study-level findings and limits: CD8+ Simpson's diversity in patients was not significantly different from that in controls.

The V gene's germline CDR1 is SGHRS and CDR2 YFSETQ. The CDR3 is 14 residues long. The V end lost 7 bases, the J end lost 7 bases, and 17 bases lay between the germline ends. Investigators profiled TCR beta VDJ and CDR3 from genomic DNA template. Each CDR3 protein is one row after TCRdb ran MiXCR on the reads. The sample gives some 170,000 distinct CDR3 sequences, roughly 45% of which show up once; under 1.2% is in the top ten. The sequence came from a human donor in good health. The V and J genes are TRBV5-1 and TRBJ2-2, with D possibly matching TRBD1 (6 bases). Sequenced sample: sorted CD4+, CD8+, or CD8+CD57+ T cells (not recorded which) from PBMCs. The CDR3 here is CASGNTGIGGELFF. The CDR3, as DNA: TGCGCCAGCGGAAATACAGGGATCGGCGGGGAGCTGTTTTTT.